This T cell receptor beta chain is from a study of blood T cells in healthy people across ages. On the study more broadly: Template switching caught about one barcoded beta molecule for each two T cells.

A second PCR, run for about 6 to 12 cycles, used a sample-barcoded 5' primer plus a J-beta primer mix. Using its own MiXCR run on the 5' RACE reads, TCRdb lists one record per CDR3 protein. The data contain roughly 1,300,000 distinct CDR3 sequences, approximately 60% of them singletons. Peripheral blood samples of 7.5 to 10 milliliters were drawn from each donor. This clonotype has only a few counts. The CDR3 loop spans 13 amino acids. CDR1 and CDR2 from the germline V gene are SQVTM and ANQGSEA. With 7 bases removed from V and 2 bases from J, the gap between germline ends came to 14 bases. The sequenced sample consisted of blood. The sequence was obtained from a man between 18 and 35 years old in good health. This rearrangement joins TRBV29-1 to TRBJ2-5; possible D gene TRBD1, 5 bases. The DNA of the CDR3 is TGCAGCGCCAAGGGAACAGGTCAAGAGACCCAGTACTTC. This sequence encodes CSAKGTGQETQYF. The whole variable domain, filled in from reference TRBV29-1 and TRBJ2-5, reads SAVISQKPSRDICQRGTSLTIQCQVDSQVTMMFWYRQQPGQSLTLIATANQGSEATYESGFVIDKFPISRPNLTFSTLTVSNMSPEDSSIYLCSAKGTGQETQYFGPGTRLLVL.